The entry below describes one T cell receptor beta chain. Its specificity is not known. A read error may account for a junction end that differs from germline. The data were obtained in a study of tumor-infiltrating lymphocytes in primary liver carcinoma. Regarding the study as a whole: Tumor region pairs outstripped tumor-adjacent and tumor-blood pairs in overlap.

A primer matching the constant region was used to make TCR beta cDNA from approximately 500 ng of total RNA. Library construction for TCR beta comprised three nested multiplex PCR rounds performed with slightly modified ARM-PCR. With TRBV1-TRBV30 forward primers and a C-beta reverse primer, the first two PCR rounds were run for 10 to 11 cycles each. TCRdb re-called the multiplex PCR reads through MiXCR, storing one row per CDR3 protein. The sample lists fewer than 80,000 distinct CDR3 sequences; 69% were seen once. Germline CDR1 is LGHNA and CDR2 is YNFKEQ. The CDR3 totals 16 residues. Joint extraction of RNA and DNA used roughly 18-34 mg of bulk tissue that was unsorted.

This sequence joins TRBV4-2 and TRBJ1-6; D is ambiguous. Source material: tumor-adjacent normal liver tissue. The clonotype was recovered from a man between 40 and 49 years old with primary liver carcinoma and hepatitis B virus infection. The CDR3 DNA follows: TGTGCCTGCAGCCAAGGTGGGAGCTCCTATAATTCACCCCTCCACTTT. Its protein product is CACSQGGSSYNSPLHF.